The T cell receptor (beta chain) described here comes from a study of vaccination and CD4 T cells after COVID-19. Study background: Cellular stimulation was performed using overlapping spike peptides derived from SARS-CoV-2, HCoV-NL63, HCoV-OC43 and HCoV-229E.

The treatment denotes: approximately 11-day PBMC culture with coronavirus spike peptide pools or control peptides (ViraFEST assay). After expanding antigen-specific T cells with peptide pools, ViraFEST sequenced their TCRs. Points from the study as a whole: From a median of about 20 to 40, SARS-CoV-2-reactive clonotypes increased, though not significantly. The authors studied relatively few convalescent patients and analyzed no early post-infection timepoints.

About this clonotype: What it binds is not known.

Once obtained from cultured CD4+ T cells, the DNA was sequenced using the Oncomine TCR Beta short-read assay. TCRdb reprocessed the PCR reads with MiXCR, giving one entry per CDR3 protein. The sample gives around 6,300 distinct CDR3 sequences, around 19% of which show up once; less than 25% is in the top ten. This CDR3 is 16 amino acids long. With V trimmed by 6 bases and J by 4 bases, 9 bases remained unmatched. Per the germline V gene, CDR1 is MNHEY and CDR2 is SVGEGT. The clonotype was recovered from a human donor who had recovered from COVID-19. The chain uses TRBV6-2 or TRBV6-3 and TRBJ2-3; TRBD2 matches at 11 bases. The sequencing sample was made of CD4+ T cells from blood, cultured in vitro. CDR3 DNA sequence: TGTGCCAGCAGCACACTAGCGGGAGTCCCTCCAGATACGCAGTATTTT. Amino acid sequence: CASSTLAGVPPDTQYF.